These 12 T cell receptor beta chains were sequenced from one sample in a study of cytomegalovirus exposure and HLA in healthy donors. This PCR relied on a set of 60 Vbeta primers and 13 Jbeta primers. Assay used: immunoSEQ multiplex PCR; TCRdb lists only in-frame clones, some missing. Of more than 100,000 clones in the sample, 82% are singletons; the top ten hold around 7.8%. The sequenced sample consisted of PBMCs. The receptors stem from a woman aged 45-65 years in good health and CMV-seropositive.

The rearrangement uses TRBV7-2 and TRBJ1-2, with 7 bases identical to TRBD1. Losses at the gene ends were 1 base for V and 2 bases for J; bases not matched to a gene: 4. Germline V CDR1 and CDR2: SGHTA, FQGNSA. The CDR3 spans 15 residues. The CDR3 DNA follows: TGTGCCAGCAGCTTAGAGGGACAGACGAACTATGGCTACACCTTC. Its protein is CASSLEGQTNYGYTF.

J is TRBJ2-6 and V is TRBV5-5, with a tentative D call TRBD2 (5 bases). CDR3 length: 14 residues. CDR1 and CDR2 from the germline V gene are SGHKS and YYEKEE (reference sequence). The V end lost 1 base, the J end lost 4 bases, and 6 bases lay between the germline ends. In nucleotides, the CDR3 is TGTGCCAGCAGCTTGACGGGAGGGGCCAACGTCCTGACTTTC. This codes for CASSLTGGANVLTF.

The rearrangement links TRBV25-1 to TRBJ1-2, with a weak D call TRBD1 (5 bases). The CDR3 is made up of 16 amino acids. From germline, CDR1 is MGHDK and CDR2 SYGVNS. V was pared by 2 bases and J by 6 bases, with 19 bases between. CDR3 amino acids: CASSEGGRVRRHGYTF. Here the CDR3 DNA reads TGTGCCAGCAGTGAAGGGGGGAGGGTACGTCGCCATGGCTACACCTTC.

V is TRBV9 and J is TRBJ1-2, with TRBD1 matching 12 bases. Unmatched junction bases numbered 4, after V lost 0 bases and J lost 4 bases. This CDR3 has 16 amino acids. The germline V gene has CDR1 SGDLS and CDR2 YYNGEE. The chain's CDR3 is CASSVGGTGGVYGYTF. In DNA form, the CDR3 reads TGTGCCAGCAGCGTAGGTGGGACAGGGGGCGTCTATGGCTACACCTTC.

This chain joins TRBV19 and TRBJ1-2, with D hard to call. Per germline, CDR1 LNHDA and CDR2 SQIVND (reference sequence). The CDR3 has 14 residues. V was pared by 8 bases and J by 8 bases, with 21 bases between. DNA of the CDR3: TGTGCCAGTGAGGATCGGGGAACACTAGCCGGCTACACCTTC. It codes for CASEDRGTLAGYTF. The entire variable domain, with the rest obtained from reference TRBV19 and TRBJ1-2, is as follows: DGGITQSPKYLFRKEGQNVTLSCEQNLNHDAMYWYRQDPGQGLRLIYYSQIVNDFQKGDIAEGYSVSREKKESFPLTVTSAQKNPTAFYLCASEDRGTLAGYTFGSGTRLTVV.

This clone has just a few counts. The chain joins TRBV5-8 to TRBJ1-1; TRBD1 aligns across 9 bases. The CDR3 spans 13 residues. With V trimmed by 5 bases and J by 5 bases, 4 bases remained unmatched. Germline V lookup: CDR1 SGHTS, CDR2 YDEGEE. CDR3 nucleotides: TGTGCCAGCAGGGAGACAGGGGGGACTGAAGCTTTCTTT. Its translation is CASRETGGTEAFF.

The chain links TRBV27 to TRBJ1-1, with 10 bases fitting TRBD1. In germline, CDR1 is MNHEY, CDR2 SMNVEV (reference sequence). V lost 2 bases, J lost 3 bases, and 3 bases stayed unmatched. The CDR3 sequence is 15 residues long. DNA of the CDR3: TGTGCCAGCAGTTTAGTAGGGACAGGGGACACTGAAGCTTTCTTT. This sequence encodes CASSLVGTGDTEAFF.

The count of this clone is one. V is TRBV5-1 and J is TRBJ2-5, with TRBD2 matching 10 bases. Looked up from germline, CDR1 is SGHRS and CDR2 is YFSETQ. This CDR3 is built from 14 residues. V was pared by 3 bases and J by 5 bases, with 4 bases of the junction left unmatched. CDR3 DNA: TGCGCCAGCAGCTCGCTAGCGGGGGTTGAGACCCAGTACTTC. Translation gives CASSSLAGVETQYF.

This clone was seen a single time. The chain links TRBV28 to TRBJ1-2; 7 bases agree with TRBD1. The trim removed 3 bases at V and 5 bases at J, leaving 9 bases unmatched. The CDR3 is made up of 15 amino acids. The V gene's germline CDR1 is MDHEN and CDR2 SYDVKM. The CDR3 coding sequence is TGTGCCAGCAGTTTTAATTGGGACAGTGGGTATGGCTACACCTTC. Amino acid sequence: CASSFNWDSGYGYTF.

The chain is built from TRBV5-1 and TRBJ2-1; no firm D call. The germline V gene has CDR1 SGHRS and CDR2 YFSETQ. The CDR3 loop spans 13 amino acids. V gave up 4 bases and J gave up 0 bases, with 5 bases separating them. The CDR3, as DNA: TGCGCCAGCAGCGATAGCTCCTACAATGAGCAGTTCTTC. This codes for CASSDSSYNEQFF.

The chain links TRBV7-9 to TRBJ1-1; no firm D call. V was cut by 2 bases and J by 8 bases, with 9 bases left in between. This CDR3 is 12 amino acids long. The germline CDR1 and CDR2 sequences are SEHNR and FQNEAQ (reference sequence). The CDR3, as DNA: TGTGCCAGCAGCTTACCAACGACAGAAGCTTTCTTT. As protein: CASSLPTTEAFF.

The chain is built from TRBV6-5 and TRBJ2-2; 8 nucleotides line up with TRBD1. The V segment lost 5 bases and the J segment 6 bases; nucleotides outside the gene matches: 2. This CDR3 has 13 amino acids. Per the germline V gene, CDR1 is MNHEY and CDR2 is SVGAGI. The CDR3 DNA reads TGTGCCAGCAGTCGACAGGGGTCCGGGGAGCTGTTTTTT. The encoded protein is CASSRQGSGELFF.